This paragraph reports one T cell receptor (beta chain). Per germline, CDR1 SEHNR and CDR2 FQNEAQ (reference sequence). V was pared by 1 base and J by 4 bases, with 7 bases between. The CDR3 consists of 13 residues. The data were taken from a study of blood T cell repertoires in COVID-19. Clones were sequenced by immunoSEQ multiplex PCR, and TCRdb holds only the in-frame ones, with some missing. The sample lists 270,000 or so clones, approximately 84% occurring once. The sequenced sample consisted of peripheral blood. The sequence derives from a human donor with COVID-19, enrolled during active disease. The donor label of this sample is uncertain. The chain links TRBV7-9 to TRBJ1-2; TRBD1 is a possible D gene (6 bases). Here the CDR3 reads CASSLGTVYGYTF. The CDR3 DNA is TGTGCCAGCAGCTTAGGGACAGTCTATGGCTACACCTTC. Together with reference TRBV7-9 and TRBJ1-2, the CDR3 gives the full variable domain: DTGVSQNPRHKITKRGQNVTFRCDPISEHNRLYWYRQTLGQGPEFLTYFQNEAQLEKSRLLSDRFSAERPKGSFSTLEIQRTEQGDSAMYLCASSLGTVYGYTFGSGTRLTVV.